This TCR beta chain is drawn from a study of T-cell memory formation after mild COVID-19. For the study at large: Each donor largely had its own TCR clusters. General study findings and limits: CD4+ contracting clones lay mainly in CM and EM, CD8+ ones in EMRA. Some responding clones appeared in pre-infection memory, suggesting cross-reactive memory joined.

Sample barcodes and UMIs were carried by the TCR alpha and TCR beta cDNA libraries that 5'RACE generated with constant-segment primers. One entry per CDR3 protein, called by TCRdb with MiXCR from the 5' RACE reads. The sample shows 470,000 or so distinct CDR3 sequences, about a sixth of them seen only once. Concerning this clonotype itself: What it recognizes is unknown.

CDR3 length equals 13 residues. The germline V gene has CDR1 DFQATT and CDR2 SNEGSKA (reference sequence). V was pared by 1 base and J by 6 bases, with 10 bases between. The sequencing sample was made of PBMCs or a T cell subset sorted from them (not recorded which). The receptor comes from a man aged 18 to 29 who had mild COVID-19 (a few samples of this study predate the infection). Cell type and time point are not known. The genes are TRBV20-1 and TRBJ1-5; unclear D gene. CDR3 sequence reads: CSARVGRGQPQHF. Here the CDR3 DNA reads TGCAGTGCTAGAGTCGGTCGGGGTCAGCCCCAGCATTTT.